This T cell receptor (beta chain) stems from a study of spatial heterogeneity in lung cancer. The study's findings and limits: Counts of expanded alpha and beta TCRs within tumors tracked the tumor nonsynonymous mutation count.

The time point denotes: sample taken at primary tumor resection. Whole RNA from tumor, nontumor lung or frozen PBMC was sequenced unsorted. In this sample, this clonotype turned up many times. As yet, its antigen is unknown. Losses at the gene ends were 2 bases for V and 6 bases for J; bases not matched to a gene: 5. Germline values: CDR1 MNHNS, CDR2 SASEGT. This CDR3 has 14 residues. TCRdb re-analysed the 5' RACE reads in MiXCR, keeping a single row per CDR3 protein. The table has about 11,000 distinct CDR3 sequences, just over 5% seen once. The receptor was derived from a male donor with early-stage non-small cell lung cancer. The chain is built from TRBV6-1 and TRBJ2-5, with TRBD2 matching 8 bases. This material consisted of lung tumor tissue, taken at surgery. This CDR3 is CASSEMAGGQTQYF. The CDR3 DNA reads TGTGCCAGCAGTGAAATGGCGGGGGGCCAGACCCAGTACTTC.